This TCR beta chain was captured by sequencing in a study of beta chain features in type 1 diabetes. General study findings and limits: Type 1 diabetes patients had fewer VDJ junction insertions and more deletions. Researchers caution that PCR might favor shorter templates, equally among patients and controls. Shorter TCRB CDR3s, moderately but significantly so, were found in Type 1 diabetes patients in all four CD4+ subsets.

Expressed TCRB transcripts got sequenced, as all isolated RNA was reverse transcribed. TCRdb keeps only in-frame clones here, not all; method: immunoSEQ multiplex PCR. Among roughly 450,000 clones, about an eighth were seen once, and the ten largest hold roughly 0.046%. This clone was picked up a small number of times. The antigen remains unidentified. The germline CDR1 and CDR2 sequences are SEHNR and FQNEAQ (reference sequence). Trimming shortened V by 1 base and J by 3 bases, and 12 bases separated the two germline ends. The CDR3 is made up of 15 amino acids. The clonotype was recovered from a woman between 18 and 29 years old in good health. The sample was naive CD4+ T cells from blood. V gene TRBV7-9 combines with J gene TRBJ1-2; unclear D gene. The CDR3 sequence is CASSLGPSRDYGYTF. CDR3 coding DNA: TGTGCCAGCAGCTTAGGCCCTAGCCGGGACTATGGCTACACCTTC.